The 8 T cell receptor beta chains given below trace back to one sample, sequenced in a study of T cell responses to AZD1222 COVID-19 vaccine. Data came from immunoSEQ multiplex PCR; TCRdb stores just in-frame clones and leaves some out. The sample has about 110,000 clones, less than 95% seen once. The sample consisted of peripheral blood, taken 28 days after the second AZD1222 dose. These receptors were collected from an adult who received the AZD1222 COVID-19 vaccine.

This clone has only one observation. The V and J genes are TRBV10-3 and TRBJ1-5; TRBD1 aligns across 9 bases. The V gene end was trimmed by 3 bases and the J gene end by 1 base; junction bases not matched to a gene: 7. The CDR3 is 17 residues long. The germline CDR1 and CDR2 sequences are ENHRY and SYGVKD. CDR3 amino acids: CAISDPQGARSNQPQHF. The CDR3 coding sequence is TGTGCCATCAGTGATCCACAGGGGGCGCGGAGCAATCAGCCCCAGCATTTT.

The V call is TRBV20-1, the J call TRBJ1-2; D is unclear. Germline CDR1 is DFQATT and CDR2 is SNEGSKA (reference sequence). The CDR3 has 12 amino acids. Trimming took 3 bases from V and 4 from J, leaving 9 bases between them. CDR3 amino acids: CSASDAPYGYTF. The CDR3 region has the DNA TGCAGTGCTAGTGACGCTCCCTATGGCTACACCTTC.

The chain employs TRBV19 and TRBJ1-5; tentative D call: TRBD1 (5 bases). V was pared by 5 bases and J by 6 bases, with 17 bases between. The CDR3 is 15 residues long. Germline CDR1 reads LNHDA; CDR2 reads SQIVND (reference sequence). The CDR3 DNA reads as TGTGCCAGTAGTCGACCGGGACTGCGGTTTCAGCCCCAGCATTTT. This sequence encodes CASSRPGLRFQPQHF.

The J gene is TRBJ1-5, the V gene TRBV24-1; the D gene is possibly TRBD1 (5 bases). The CDR3 spans 14 residues. Germline V gene lookup returns CDR1 KGHDR and CDR2 SFDVKD. V was trimmed by 4 bases and J by 3 bases, leaving 9 bases between them. The CDR3, as DNA: TGTGCCACCAGTGAACGGGGCCCCAATCAGCCCCAGCATTTT. Protein sequence: CATSERGPNQPQHF.

The gene calls are TRBV5-1 and TRBJ1-1, with D unresolved. Trimming removed 3 bases at V and 1 base at J, with 16 bases between. Germline loops: CDR1 SGHRS, CDR2 YFSETQ. The CDR3 sequence is 16 residues long. The CDR3 DNA reads as TGCGCCAGCAGCTACGAACGCTACAAAGGGAACACTGAAGCTTTCTTT. This encodes CASSYERYKGNTEAFF.

This chain connects TRBV3-1 (or the pseudogene TRBV3-2) to TRBJ2-6; TRBD1 aligns across 7 bases. CDR1 is LGHDT, CDR2 YNNKEL, per germline (reference sequence). There are 18 residues in the CDR3. Trimming at V came to 0 bases and at J to 0 bases, leaving 5 bases not matched to a gene. CDR3 nucleotide sequence: TGTGCCAGCAGCCAAGAGGGACAGCTAATCTCTGGGGCCAACGTCCTGACTTTC. The encoded protein is CASSQEGQLISGANVLTF.

J is TRBJ1-6 and V is TRBV27; TRBD1 might be the D (5 bases). CDR1 MNHEY and CDR2 SMNVEV come from the germline V gene (reference sequence). With 2 bases removed from V and 1 base from J, the gap between germline ends came to 15 bases. This CDR3 spans 18 amino acids. CDR3 protein: CASSLTSPGRSYNSPLHF. In DNA form, the CDR3 reads TGTGCCAGCAGTTTAACGAGTCCAGGGAGATCCTATAATTCACCCCTCCACTTT.

The V call is TRBV6-5, the J call TRBJ2-7, with 7 positions matching TRBD1. Germline trimming cut 4 bases from V and 5 bases from J; bases unmatched to any gene: 5. The CDR3 totals 13 residues. The germline CDR1 and CDR2 sequences are MNHEY and SVGAGI. CDR3 nucleotides: TGTGCCAGCAGTTTGGACAGGTTCCACGAGCAGTACTTC. It is translated as CASSLDRFHEQYF.